The 26 T cell receptor beta chains below come from one sample, sequenced in a study of metastatic and nonmetastatic thyroid tumors. TCRdb re-called clones via MiXCR from the PCR reads. The data hold around 13,000 clones, with about 25% observed a single time. Patients underwent thyroid surgery, and none had received any treatment before it. Sequencing was carried out using blood. All receptors derive from a female donor with papillary thyroid cancer or a benign thyroid nodule (not recorded which). Some clones in this sample may be carry-over from other donors' samples.

A remark on this clone: This specimen includes other DNA sequences encoding the same CDR3. This chain connects TRBV7-6 to TRBJ1-1; 8 bases agree with TRBD1. V dropped 5 bases and J dropped 1; count of bases not matched to a gene: 12. The CDR3 has 17 residues. Looked up from germline, CDR1 is SGHVS and CDR2 is FNYEAQ. In DNA, the CDR3 is TGTGCCAGCAGCCGTGACCTTCCTGGACAGGGGAACACTGAAGCTTTCTTT. Amino acids: CASSRDLPGQGNTEAFF.

In its sample, this clone was seen many times. The J gene is TRBJ2-3, the V gene TRBV20-1; 8 bases agree with TRBD2. CDR1 DFQATT and CDR2 SNEGSKA come from the germline V gene (reference sequence). Unmatched junction bases numbered 4, after V lost 1 base and J lost 1 base. The CDR3 runs to 15 residues. The CDR3 spells CSARGGAGGTDTQYF. The CDR3 nucleotides are TGCAGTGCTAGAGGGGGAGCGGGAGGCACAGATACGCAGTATTTT.

This clone was found many times. A much larger clonotype is one base distant, so this may be a read error. V gene TRBV19 combines with J gene TRBJ1-1, with TRBD1 as a possible D gene (5 bases). The CDR3 extends over 15 amino acids. V was clipped by 6 bases and J by 4 bases, with 18 bases between them. Germline V lookup: CDR1 LNHDA, CDR2 SQIVND (reference sequence). CDR3 nucleotides: TGTGCCAGTAGACCCCAGGGAAATACGAGCACTGAAGCTTTCTTT. Translated: CASRPQGNTSTEAFF.

This clone was seen ten or more times. The chain couples TRBV7-3 to TRBJ2-2; TRBD2 matches at 14 bases. Germline CDR1 is SGHTA and CDR2 is FQGTGA. Losses at the gene ends were 5 bases for V and 6 bases for J; bases not matched to a gene: 5. CDR3 length equals 16 residues. The CDR3 region has the DNA TGTGCCAGCAGCCTGACTAGCGGGAGGGCCGCCGGGGAGCTGTTTTTT. Encoded protein: CASSLTSGRAAGELFF. Looking up the rest from reference TRBV7-3 and TRBJ2-2 gives the full variable domain: GAGVSQTPSNKVTEKGKYVELRCDPISGHTALYWYRQSLGQGPEFLIYFQGTGAADDSGLPNDRFFAVRPEGSVSTLKIQRTERGDSAVYLCASSLTSGRAAGELFFGEGSRLTVL.

With regard to this clone: The conserved final phenylalanine or tryptophan is absent from the CDR3, which likely points to a read error. The J gene is TRBJ2-2, the V gene TRBV5-1, with 10 positions matching TRBD2. Germline V gene sequence: CDR1 SGHRS, CDR2 YFSETQ. The CDR3 runs 18 residues. The junction had 9 bases not matched to a gene; V was cut back by 4 bases and J by 0 bases. In DNA form, the CDR3 reads TGCGCCAGCAGCGCCGGGCTAGCGGGGGCCACGAACACCGGGGAGCTGTTTGTT. Translation: CASSAGLAGATNTGELFV.

With respect to this clone: Germline and junction disagree at one end, which may indicate a read error. The chain is built from TRBV6-1 and TRBJ2-7; D unresolved. Germline lookup yields CDR1 MNHNS and CDR2 SASEGT. There are 12 residues in the CDR3. This CDR3 reads CAISDLGYEQYF. In DNA, the CDR3 is TGTGCCATCAGTGATCTAGGCTACGAGCAGTACTTC.

Judged by abundance, this clone is medium-sized. This chain connects TRBV6-4 to TRBJ1-2; 10 positions match TRBD1. In germline, CDR1 is MRHNA, CDR2 SNTAGT. The CDR3 is 13 residues long. Unmatched junction bases numbered 0, after V lost 0 bases and J lost 8 bases. DNA for the CDR3: TGTGCCAGCAGTGACTCGACAGGGGGCGGCTACACCTTC. Protein product: CASSDSTGGGYTF.

This clone was recorded at least ten times. The rearrangement uses TRBV9 and TRBJ1-1, with D possibly matching TRBD1 (6 bases). The length of the CDR3 is 20 residues. Trimming cost V 0 bases and J 4 bases, with 28 bases left between them. In germline, CDR1 is SGDLS, CDR2 YYNGEE. DNA for the CDR3: TGTGCCAGCAGCGTAGCCCCCGGGGCGGCCGGGGGGCGGAAGAGCACTGAAGCTTTCTTT. Translated, it gives CASSVAPGAAGGRKSTEAFF. Together with reference TRBV9 and TRBJ1-1, the CDR3 gives the full variable domain: DSGVTQTPKHLITATGQRVTLRCSPRSGDLSVYWYQQSLDQGLQFLIQYYNGEERAKGNILERFSAQQFPDLHSELNLSSLELGDSALYFCASSVAPGAAGGRKSTEAFFGQGTRLTVV.

This clone was seen only a few times. The chain joins TRBV12-3 or TRBV12-4 to TRBJ1-2, with 7 bases fitting TRBD1. CDR3 length equals 13 residues. Germline trimming cut 5 bases from V and 8 bases from J; bases unmatched to any gene: 8. The CDR3 nucleotides read TGTGCCAGCAGTATGACAGGGCGGGGCGGCTACACCTTC. It codes for CASSMTGRGGYTF.

In its sample, this clone ranks as medium-sized. The V gene is TRBV6-1, the J gene TRBJ2-7, with TRBD2 matching 10 bases. Trimming removed 4 bases from V and 5 bases from J; junction bases left unmatched: 5. Germline assignment: CDR1 MNHNS and CDR2 SASEGT. This CDR3 has 14 residues. DNA for the CDR3: TGTGCCAGCAGTGTTTCAAGCGGGGGGGACGAGCAGTACTTC. Its translation: CASSVSSGGDEQYF.

This clone was detected ten times or more. This chain connects TRBV4-2 to TRBJ2-2; D remains unclear. Per the germline V gene, CDR1 is LGHNA and CDR2 is YNFKEQ. The length of the CDR3 is 14 residues. V was trimmed by 2 bases and J by 2 bases, leaving 6 bases between them. CDR3: CASSQTVNTGELFF. CDR3 in DNA: TGTGCCAGCAGCCAAACCGTAAACACCGGGGAGCTGTTTTTT.

This clone occurred a few times. This could be a read error, since a much larger clone is one nucleotide away. The chain is built from TRBV29-1 and TRBJ2-3; the D is unclear. The germline CDR1 and CDR2 sequences are SQVTM and ANQGSEA. CDR3 size: 14 residues. The V end lost 0 bases, the J end lost 1 base, and 8 bases lay between the germline ends. CDR3 coding DNA: TGCAGCGTTGAAGAGTTCCTGGGCACAGATACGCAGTATTTT. This translates into CSVEEFLGTDTQYF.

V usage is TRBV30 and J usage is TRBJ2-7, with 7 bases aligning to TRBD2. Germline-derived CDR1 and CDR2 are GTSNPN and SVGIG (reference sequence). The CDR3 sequence is 12 residues long. Losses at the gene ends were 1 base for V and 3 bases for J; bases not matched to a gene: 0. The CDR3 coding sequence is TGTGCCTGGAGTGCTAGCGGCTACGAGCAGTACTTC. This gives the protein CAWSASGYEQYF.

This clone was seen only once. This may come from a read error, since a much larger clone is one base off. The chain recombines TRBV5-1 with TRBJ2-3; D ambiguous. V shed 4 bases and J shed 3 bases, with 9 bases lying between them. CDR3 length equals 13 residues. CDR1 and CDR2 from the germline V gene are SGHRS and YFSETQ. Written as DNA, the CDR3 is TGCGCCAGCAGCACACTGGAAACAGATACGCAGTATTTT. It codes for CASSTLETDTQYF.

This clone was seen more than once but under ten times. The rearrangement uses TRBV6-1 and TRBJ2-7; tentative D call: TRBD1 (5 bases). V gave up 5 bases and J gave up 1 base, with 12 bases separating them. This CDR3 is 14 amino acids long. Germline CDR1 is MNHNS and CDR2 is SASEGT. CDR3 in DNA: TGTGCCAGCAGTCTTCAGGGCCCGTCCTACGAGCAGTACTTC. Amino acids: CASSLQGPSYEQYF.

A remark on this clone: Mismatch with germline at one junction end may stem from a read error. The V gene is TRBV30, the J gene TRBJ2-2, with 7 nucleotides matching TRBD2. CDR3 length: 16 amino acids. Germline assignment: CDR1 GTSNPN and CDR2 SVGIG (reference sequence). The DNA of the CDR3 is TGTTCCTGGAGGATTCCCGGGACTATCGGGTATGGGGAGCTGTTTTTT. This encodes CSWRIPGTIGYGELFF.

By proportion, this clone is medium-sized. The rearrangement links TRBV11-2 to TRBJ2-7; D is unclear. CDR1 is SGHAT, CDR2 FQNNGV, per germline. This CDR3 spans 15 amino acids. V was pared by 4 bases and J by 4 bases, with 17 bases between. CDR3 bases: TGTGCCAGCAGCTCCAGGATTGTGGGGTTTTACGAGCAGTACTTC. Translating it yields CASSSRIVGFYEQYF.

At least ten counts were recorded for this clone. V gene TRBV2 combines with J gene TRBJ1-1, with 10 bases that match TRBD1. J gave up 4 bases and V 4 bases, and 12 bases lay outside the gene matches. Germline assignment: CDR1 SNHLY and CDR2 FYNNEI. This CDR3 region has 17 residues. In DNA form, the CDR3 reads TGTGCCAGCAGTGTTAGTCTCCGGGACAGGGGAAGCACTGAAGCTTTCTTT. Translation: CASSVSLRDRGSTEAFF.

This clone has ten or more counts. The rearrangement joins TRBV7-6 to TRBJ2-7; the D gene is possibly TRBD2 (5 bases). Trimming cost V 5 bases and J 6 bases, with 17 bases left between them. The germline V gene has CDR1 SGHVS and CDR2 FNYEAQ. The CDR3 is 14 amino acids. The CDR3 DNA sequence: TGTGCCAGCAGCCGGCCGGAGGTGTCCGCCGAGCAGTACTTC. The encoded protein is CASSRPEVSAEQYF.

This clone has more than one count but fewer than ten. The chain recombines TRBV6-1 with TRBJ1-2, with 7 bases fitting TRBD1. Germline values: CDR1 MNHNS, CDR2 SASEGT. V gave up 3 bases and J gave up 0 bases; unmatched junction bases: 7. This CDR3 comprises 16 residues. In nucleotides, the CDR3 is TGTGCCAGCAGTGACAGGGGGAGTTTGACTAACTATGGCTACACCTTC. The encoded protein is CASSDRGSLTNYGYTF.

By share, this clone ranks as medium-sized (0.01 to 0.1%). The genes are TRBV27 and TRBJ1-1, with TRBD1 matching 8 bases. The CDR3 contains 14 residues. Germline CDR1 reads MNHEY; CDR2 reads SMNVEV (reference sequence). With 4 bases clipped from V and 5 bases from J, the junction kept 6 bases outside the gene matches. The DNA of the CDR3 is TGTGCCAGCAGTTCAGGGGGCCGGGGAACTGAAGCTTTCTTT. Protein sequence: CASSSGGRGTEAFF.

The gene calls are TRBV9 and TRBJ1-5, with D maybe TRBD1 (5 bases). Germline V gene sequence: CDR1 SGDLS, CDR2 YYNGEE. The CDR3 spans 16 residues. V was pared by 5 bases and J by 3 bases, with 18 bases between. The CDR3 coding sequence is TGTGCCAGCAGTGCCGGAGGGAGGGGTAACAATCAGCCCCAGCATTTT. It encodes CASSAGGRGNNQPQHF.

This rearrangement joins TRBV6-1 to TRBJ2-7; TRBD2 aligns across 12 bases. The V gene's germline CDR1 is MNHNS and CDR2 SASEGT. V was pared by 6 bases and J by 7 bases, with 10 bases of the junction left unmatched. The CDR3 totals 15 residues. The CDR3 DNA reads TGTGCCAGCAGAATGACTAGCGGGAGTCCGGGAGAGCAGTACTTC. It encodes CASRMTSGSPGEQYF.

This clone was seen a few times. The gene calls are TRBV12-3 or TRBV12-4 and TRBJ2-7; 7 bases align to TRBD1. The ends lost 6 bases at V and 6 bases at J; junction bases unmatched: 11. This CDR3 has 14 amino acids. CDR3 in amino acids: CASRTGLDSSEQYF. CDR3 nucleotide sequence: TGTGCCAGCAGGACAGGGCTAGATAGTAGCGAGCAGTACTTC.

Sample share makes this clone medium-sized. DNA for the CDR3: TGTGCCAGCAGCTTATCTTTTACAGTGATCTACGAGCAGTACTTC. Protein product: CASSLSFTVIYEQYF. The rearrangement uses TRBV7-8 and TRBJ2-7; D is unclear. V lost 2 bases and J lost 3, with 14 bases in between. Looked up from germline, CDR1 is SGHVS and CDR2 is FQNEAQ. The CDR3 is 15 amino acids.

Points on this clone: A much larger clone differs from this one at a single base, so this may be a read error. The chain links TRBV2 to TRBJ2-1, with D perhaps given as TRBD1 or TRBD2 (6 bases each). Germline V gives CDR1 SNHLY, CDR2 FYNNEI. V gave up 9 bases and J gave up 8 bases, with 14 bases separating them. This CDR3 spans 12 amino acids. Here the CDR3 DNA reads TGTGCCAGTATGGGGGGCCGGGATGAGCAGTTCTTC. This sequence encodes CASMGGRDEQFF.